The 17 T cell receptor beta chains below come from one sample, sequenced in a study of prognosis after radiotherapy for stage I lung cancer. The authors amplified TCR beta CDR3 from genomic DNA using two-round multiplex PCR. With primers specific to each TRBV and TRBJ gene, the first-round PCR was performed. TCRdb re-called the multiplex PCR reads with MiXCR, one entry per CDR3 protein. The sample consists of some 23,000 distinct CDR3 sequences, roughly 40% of them appearing once. The sequencing used PBMCs, collected before or after stereotactic body radiation therapy (not recorded which). All receptors come from a donor over 45 with non-small cell lung cancer.

This clonotype was picked up one time. The V and J genes are TRBV5-1 and TRBJ1-2, with TRBD1 matching over 7 bases. The CDR3 is 14 amino acids. V gave up 3 bases and J gave up 3 bases; unmatched junction bases: 5. Germline CDR1 reads SGHRS; CDR2 reads YFSETQ. Here the CDR3 DNA reads TGCGCCAGCAGCTCGGGACAGAAATACTATGGCTACACCTTC. As protein: CASSSGQKYYGYTF. Using reference TRBV5-1 and TRBJ1-2 for the parts outside the CDR3, the full variable domain is KAGVTQTPRYLIKTRGQQVTLSCSPISGHRSVSWYQQTPGQGLQFLFEYFSETQRNKGNFPGRFSGRQFSNSRSEMNVSTLELGDSALYLCASSSGQKYYGYTFGSGTRLTVV.

This chain uses TRBV20-1 with TRBJ2-3, with 9 bases that match TRBD2. The V segment lost 4 bases and the J segment 3 bases; nucleotides outside the gene matches: 8. The CDR3 runs 15 residues. CDR1 and CDR2 (germline): DFQATT, SNEGSKA (reference sequence). The CDR3 DNA sequence: TGCAGTGCTATGCAAACCCTAGCGGGAACAGATACGCAGTATTTT. The encoded protein is CSAMQTLAGTDTQYF.

In this sample, this clonotype turned up many times. CDR3 sequence: CASSIQGQYNEQFF. DNA for the CDR3: TGTGCCAGCAGTATACAGGGCCAGTACAATGAGCAGTTCTTC. The J gene is TRBJ2-1, the V gene TRBV12-3 or TRBV12-4, with D possibly being TRBD1 (6 bases). Between the trimmed V and J ends, which lost 5 bases and 4 bases, there was a span of 12 bases. This CDR3 has 14 residues.

This clonotype was observed at least ten times. J is TRBJ1-4 and V is TRBV20-1; TRBD1 aligns across 9 bases. Unmatched junction bases numbered 5, after V lost 4 bases and J lost 8 bases. The CDR3 extends over 13 amino acids. Germline V gene sequence: CDR1 DFQATT, CDR2 SNEGSKA (reference sequence). The CDR3 DNA reads as TGCAGTGCTATTTGGACAGGGGTCGAAAAACTGTTTTTT. Its protein is CSAIWTGVEKLFF.

This clonotype was observed many times. This chain connects TRBV5-1 to TRBJ2-7; 7 nucleotides agree with TRBD1. The V gene's germline CDR1 is SGHRS and CDR2 YFSETQ. The ends lost 0 bases at V and 2 bases at J; junction bases unmatched: 11. CDR3 length equals 17 residues. The CDR3: CASSLERGRTHPYEQYF. Here the CDR3 DNA reads TGCGCCAGCAGCTTGGAAAGGGGGCGGACACATCCCTACGAGCAGTACTTC.

The chain is built from TRBV6-5 and TRBJ1-5, with 8 bases lining up with TRBD1. The length of the CDR3 is 15 residues. J gave up 5 bases and V 2 bases, and 5 bases lay outside the gene matches. CDR1 and CDR2 (germline): MNHEY, SVGAGI. CDR3 in DNA: TGTGCCAGCAGTTACGTTTCAGGGGGCGATCAGCCCCAGCATTTT. It codes for CASSYVSGGDQPQHF.

This rearrangement joins TRBV20-1 to TRBJ2-7, with 13 bases matching TRBD2. The CDR3 has 15 amino acids. V lost 6 bases, J lost 3 bases, and 8 bases stayed unmatched. Germline V gives CDR1 DFQATT, CDR2 SNEGSKA (reference sequence). CDR3 sequence (DNA): TGCAGTGCAACCGGGACTAGCGGGATTGGCTACGAGCAGTACTTC. It translates to CSATGTSGIGYEQYF.

The chain uses TRBV6-1 and TRBJ2-3, with TRBD1 identical over 9 bases. CDR1 and CDR2 (germline): MNHNS, SASEGT. CDR3 length equals 14 residues. The trim removed 5 bases at V and 6 bases at J, leaving 6 bases unmatched. The CDR3 DNA reads as TGTGCCAGCAGTATACAGGGGGCGCGTGATACGCAGTATTTT. Its translation is CASSIQGARDTQYF.

This clonotype was recorded at least ten times. The chain employs TRBV9 and TRBJ2-1, with a possible D match to TRBD1 (7 bases). Trimming pared 4 bases from V and 2 bases from J, leaving 13 bases between. Germline V gene sequence: CDR1 SGDLS, CDR2 YYNGEE. The CDR3 consists of 15 residues. DNA of the CDR3: TGTGCCAGCAGCTCGCGGGACAGTCCCTACAATGAGCAGTTCTTC. This encodes CASSSRDSPYNEQFF.

In its sample, this clonotype is medium-sized. This sequence joins TRBV6-1 and TRBJ2-1, with D unresolved. Germline V gene lookup returns CDR1 MNHNS and CDR2 SASEGT. The CDR3 extends over 17 amino acids. The V and J ends lost 0 bases and 1 base respectively, with 13 bases between them. The CDR3 nucleotides are TGTGCCAGCAGTGAAGCCCCTGCGAGACTTTCCTACAATGAGCAGTTCTTC. Amino acids: CASSEAPARLSYNEQFF.

This CDR3 reads CASGPPGLEGTGELFF. CDR3 coding DNA: TGTGCCAGCGGGCCACCGGGACTAGAGGGCACCGGGGAGCTGTTTTTT. The chain is built from TRBV12-3 or TRBV12-4 and TRBJ2-2; 8 positions agree with TRBD2. There are 16 residues in the CDR3. V gave up 8 bases and J gave up 4 bases; unmatched junction bases: 12.

This chain joins TRBV6-1 and TRBJ2-5; 12 nucleotides align to TRBD2. The germline V gene encodes CDR1 MNHNS and CDR2 SASEGT. The CDR3 runs to 15 residues. V shed 4 bases, J shed 5 bases, and the junction held 5 bases outside the gene matches. The CDR3 nucleotides read TGTGCCAGCAGTGGCCTAGCGGGGGGGCAGGAGACCCAGTACTTC. It yields the protein CASSGLAGGQETQYF.

This clonotype has a count of ten or more. This rearrangement joins TRBV30 to TRBJ2-3; weak D call: TRBD1 (6 bases). The CDR3 has 13 amino acids. Germline lookup yields CDR1 GTSNPN and CDR2 SVGIG (reference sequence). V gave up 0 bases and J gave up 6 bases, with 10 bases separating them. CDR3 nucleotides: TGTGCCTGGAGTGTACTGAGGGGGGATACGCAGTATTTT. It yields the protein CAWSVLRGDTQYF.

This rearrangement joins TRBV11-2 to TRBJ1-3; D is unresolved. This CDR3 is built from 15 residues. V lost 4 bases and J 9 bases, leaving 19 bases between the germline ends. CDR1 is SGHAT, CDR2 FQNNGV, per germline. The CDR3 reads CASSSSLQQLSTIYF. The CDR3 bases are TGTGCCAGCAGCTCCTCTTTACAGCAACTTAGCACCATATATTTT.

There are many counts of this clonotype. The rearrangement joins TRBV4-1 to TRBJ1-5; the D gene is possibly TRBD1 (5 bases). This CDR3 has 13 amino acids. Trimming left V 5 bases short and J 5 bases short, with 10 bases between. Per the germline V gene, CDR1 is MGHRA and CDR2 is YSYEKL. DNA of the CDR3: TGCGCCAGCAGCTACACACAGGATCAGCCCCAGCATTTT. Its translation: CASSYTQDQPQHF.

By sample fraction, this clonotype is medium-sized. The chain carries TRBV11-2 and TRBJ1-2, with a possible D match to TRBD1 (5 bases). The CDR3 spans 13 residues. Germline assignment: CDR1 SGHAT and CDR2 FQNNGV. Trimming cost V 6 bases and J 8 bases, with 16 bases left between them. Here the CDR3 reads CASRYRGGSGYTF. The CDR3 DNA sequence: TGTGCCAGCAGATATCGCGGGGGTAGCGGCTACACCTTC.

This clonotype was picked up many times. The chain couples TRBV4-1 to TRBJ2-5, with 13 bases matching TRBD2. The CDR3 has 18 amino acids. CDR1 and CDR2 from the germline V gene are MGHRA and YSYEKL. Losses at the gene ends were 0 bases for V and 3 bases for J; bases not matched to a gene: 7. CDR3 residues: CASSQDRGTSGDEETQYF. The CDR3 nucleotides read TGCGCCAGCAGCCAAGATAGGGGGACTAGCGGGGATGAAGAGACCCAGTACTTC.